The clone carrying this T cell receptor (beta chain) has a handful of counts. The source of the sample is a study of molecular identifiers for immune sequencing clone quantification. Germline V lookup: CDR1 MDHEN, CDR2 SYDVKM. The CDR3 sequence is 15 residues long. V was pared by 7 bases and J by 6 bases, with 22 bases between. TCRdb recomputed calls from the PCR reads with MiXCR, one row per CDR3 protein. Of over 85,000 distinct CDR3 sequences in the sample, around a fifth were seen once. The rearrangement uses TRBV28 and TRBJ2-7; D might be TRBD2 (6 bases). The sequenced material came from naive CD8+ T cells from blood, with Jurkat cell RNA spiked in. Described subset: FACS-sorted CD8+CD4-CCR7+CD45RA+ naive T cells. This TCR was recovered from a human donor in good health. Some libraries in this study had Jurkat cell RNA spiked in. The CDR3 reads CASTLSGGLYTEQYF. The CDR3 DNA reads TGTGCCAGCACCCTATCTGGAGGGTTGTACACCGAGCAGTACTTC.